This T cell receptor beta chain is drawn from a study of T-cell memory formation after mild COVID-19. One entry per CDR3 protein, called by TCRdb with MiXCR from the 5' RACE reads. The sample contains roughly 150,000 distinct CDR3 sequences, roughly 15% of which appear only once. This CDR3 region has 18 residues. V lost 2 bases, J lost 3 bases, and 19 bases lay in between. Germline CDR1 LGHDT, CDR2 YNNKEL (reference sequence). The V gene is TRBV3-1, the J gene TRBJ2-2, with TRBD1 as a possible D gene (6 bases). The sample was PBMCs or a T cell subset sorted from them (not recorded which). This receptor was taken from an adult woman who had mild COVID-19 (a few samples of this study predate the infection). Cell type and time point are not known. The CDR3 DNA reads as TGTGCCAGCAGCCAACCGAGCGGTTTGACAGGCTACACCGGGGAGCTGTTTTTT. It specifies CASSQPSGLTGYTGELFF.